Only a few counts were recorded for the clone carrying this T cell receptor beta chain. The antigen remains unidentified. The data belong to a study of T-cell memory formation after mild COVID-19. Overall study: In these data, TCR clusters were largely donor specific.

Study-level results: Some responding clones appeared in pre-infection memory, suggesting cross-reactive memory joined. Contracting CD4+ clones were located mainly in CM and EM, and CD8+ clones in EMRA.

CDR1 LGHNA and CDR2 YSLEER come from the germline V gene. With 0 bases removed from V and 1 base from J, the gap between germline ends came to 6 bases. The CDR3 sequence is 14 residues long. TCRdb ran MiXCR on the 5' RACE reads and lists one entry per CDR3 protein. The sample yields hundreds of thousands of distinct CDR3 sequences, approximately 15% seen once. Input material: PBMCs or a T cell subset sorted from them (not recorded which). The V call is TRBV4-3, the J call TRBJ1-1, with D uncertain. This TCR derives from a man aged 18-30 years who had mild COVID-19 (a few samples of this study predate the infection). Cell type and time point are not known. CDR3 region: CASSQDSGNTEAFF. The CDR3, as DNA: TGCGCCAGCAGCCAAGATAGCGGGAACACTGAAGCTTTCTTT.